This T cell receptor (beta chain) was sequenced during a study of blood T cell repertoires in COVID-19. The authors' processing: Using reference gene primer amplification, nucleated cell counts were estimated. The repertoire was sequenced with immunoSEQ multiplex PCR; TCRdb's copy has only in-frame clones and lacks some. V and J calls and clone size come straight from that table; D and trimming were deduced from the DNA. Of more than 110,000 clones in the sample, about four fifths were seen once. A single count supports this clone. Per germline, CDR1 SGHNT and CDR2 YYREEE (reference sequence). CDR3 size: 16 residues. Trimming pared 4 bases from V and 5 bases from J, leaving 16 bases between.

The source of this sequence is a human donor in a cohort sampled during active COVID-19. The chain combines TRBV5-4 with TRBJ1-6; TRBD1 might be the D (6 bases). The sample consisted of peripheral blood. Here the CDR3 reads CASSPGQRTDNSPLHF. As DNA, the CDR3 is TGTGCCAGCAGCCCGGGACAACGAACAGATAATTCACCCCTCCACTTT.